This TCR beta chain derives from a study of shared clonotypes between healthy human individuals. Study as a whole: Two women and a few men aged 18 to 49 served as donors. CD4 naive cells filled three plates per donor, CD4 memory three, CD8 naive two and CD8 memory one.

CDR1 is MNHEY, CDR2 SVGAGI, per germline. The CDR3 extends over 16 amino acids. V lost 2 bases and J lost 9; bases outside the gene matches: 10. Whole-study findings and limits: Generation probability values for non-shared clonotypes were lower than those for clonotypes shared by all four donors.

In the case of this clone: Its antigen is unknown.

Evenly divided among several immunoSEQ plates was the genomic DNA of each subset. Repertoires were generated with immunoSEQ multiplex PCR, while TCRdb's copy carries only in-frame clones and drops some. The sample yields 2 million to 2.5 million clones, 93% seen once. This receptor was taken from a man aged 18-30 years in good health. Some clones in this sample may be carry-over from other donors' samples. The chain uses TRBV6-5 and TRBJ2-3; 11 bases are a match to TRBD2. Source material: naive CD4+ T cells from PBMCs. Noted subset: CD45RA+ positively selected. The CDR3 DNA reads as TGTGCCAGCAGTTACGCCTCTAGCGGGGGGAGGGGGACGCAGTATTTT. Its translation is CASSYASSGGRGTQYF.